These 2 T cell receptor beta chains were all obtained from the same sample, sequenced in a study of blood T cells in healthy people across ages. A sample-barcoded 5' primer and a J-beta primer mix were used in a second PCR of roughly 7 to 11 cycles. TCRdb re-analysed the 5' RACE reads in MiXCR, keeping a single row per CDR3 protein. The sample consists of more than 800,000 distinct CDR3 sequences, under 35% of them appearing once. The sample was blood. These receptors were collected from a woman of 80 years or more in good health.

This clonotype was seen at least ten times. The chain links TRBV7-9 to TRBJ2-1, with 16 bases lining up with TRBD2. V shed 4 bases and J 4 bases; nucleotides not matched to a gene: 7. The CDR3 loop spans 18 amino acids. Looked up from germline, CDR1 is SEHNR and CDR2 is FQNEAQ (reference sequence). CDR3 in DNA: TGTGCCAGCAGCTCCGGGACTAGCGGGGGGGCCGATTACAATGAGCAGTTCTTC. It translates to CASSSGTSGGADYNEQFF.

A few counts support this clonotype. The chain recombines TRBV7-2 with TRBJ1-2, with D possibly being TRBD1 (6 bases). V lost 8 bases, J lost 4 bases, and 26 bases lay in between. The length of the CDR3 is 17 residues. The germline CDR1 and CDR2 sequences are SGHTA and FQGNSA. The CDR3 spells CASYSDRTSGVRYGYTF. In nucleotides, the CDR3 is TGTGCCAGCTACTCTGACAGGACGTCGGGGGTCCGCTATGGCTACACCTTC.